The rows below give T cell receptor beta chains drawn from one sample of a study of blood T cell repertoires in COVID-19. The repertoire was sequenced with immunoSEQ multiplex PCR; TCRdb's copy has only in-frame clones and lacks some. The data show tens of thousands of clones, roughly nine tenths seen once. Sequenced material: peripheral blood. These receptor sequences come from a woman aged 45-65 years with active or convalescent COVID-19. Both conserved end residues are part of each CDR3. The D gene is left open where the match is weak. The size field is filled for only some rows; it gives once, few, many or a size class.

clone size	CDR3 length	V gene	D gene	J gene	CDR3 protein	CDR3 DNA
NA	18	TRBV7-3	TRBD2	TRBJ2-3	CASSLMTSGGLRPDTQYF	TGTGCCAGCAGCTTAATGACTAGCGGGGGCCTCCGCCCAGATACGCAGTATTTT
NA	14	TRBV5-1	NA	TRBJ1-2	CASSLDQGGVGYTF	TGCGCCAGCAGCTTGGATCAGGGTGGAGTTGGCTACACCTTC
NA	15	TRBV5-4	TRBD1	TRBJ2-1	CASSSGTVSGNEQFF	TGTGCCAGCAGCTCCGGGACAGTCTCGGGCAATGAGCAGTTCTTC
few	15	TRBV15	TRBD1	TRBJ2-7	CATSTGTGVAYEQYF	TGTGCCACCAGCACCGGGACAGGGGTTGCCTACGAGCAGTACTTC
NA	13	TRBV29-1	TRBD2	TRBJ2-5	CSVPDGGARTQYF	TGCAGCGTCCCCGACGGGGGGGCGCGGACCCAGTACTTC
NA	16	TRBV7-8	NA	TRBJ1-1	CASSPADEEIPTEAFF	TGTGCCAGCAGCCCTGCGGATGAGGAAATACCCACTGAAGCTTTCTTT
few	14	TRBV5-4	NA	TRBJ1-6	CASSLDRLNSPLHF	TGTGCCAGCAGCTTGGACAGGCTTAATTCACCCCTCCACTTT
NA	16	TRBV30	NA	TRBJ2-2	CAWSVIRSINTGELFF	TGTGCCTGGAGTGTAATCCGGAGTATAAACACCGGGGAGCTGTTTTTT
NA	14	TRBV7-2	TRBD2	TRBJ2-7	CASRAAGGPYEQYF	TGTGCCAGCAGGGCGGCGGGAGGCCCCTACGAGCAGTACTTC
few	12	TRBV11-1	NA	TRBJ2-1	CASSFRDNEQFF	TGTGCCAGCAGCTTCCGGGACAATGAGCAGTTCTTC
NA	15	TRBV5-1	NA	TRBJ1-2	CASSLSTGGGAGYTF	TGCGCCAGCAGCTTGTCCACCGGGGGGGGCGCTGGCTACACCTTC
NA	15	TRBV13	NA	TRBJ1-1	CASSLGGGGNTEAFF	TGTGCCAGCAGCTTAGGAGGTGGAGGGAACACTGAAGCTTTCTTT
NA	15	TRBV5-4	TRBD1	TRBJ1-1	CASSKAIDRGTEAFF	TGTGCCAGCAGCAAGGCTATAGACAGGGGCACTGAAGCTTTCTTT
once	17	TRBV5-4	NA	TRBJ2-1	CASSFWAGQTKANEQFF	TGTGCCAGCAGCTTTTGGGCCGGACAGACCAAGGCTAATGAGCAGTTCTTC
NA	15	TRBV6-5	NA	TRBJ2-7	CAASISTSTYYEQYF	TGTGCCGCTTCAATAAGCACCTCAACCTACTACGAGCAGTACTTC
once	14	TRBV6-2/TRBV6-3	TRBD2	TRBJ2-5	CASSFRGGIETQYF	TGTGCCAGCAGTTTTCGCGGGGGGATTGAGACCCAGTACTTC
NA	16	TRBV5-1	TRBD2	TRBJ2-3	CASSGGLAGITDTQYF	TGCGCCAGCAGCGGGGGACTAGCGGGGATCACAGATACGCAGTATTTT
few	12	TRBV2	NA	TRBJ2-7	CASSEDTYEQYF	TGTGCCAGCAGCGAAGATACCTACGAGCAGTACTTC
NA	15	TRBV27	NA	TRBJ1-5	CASSSSARADQPQHF	TGTGCCAGCAGTTCGAGTGCGCGGGCGGATCAGCCCCAGCATTTT
many	14	TRBV6-1	NA	TRBJ1-6	CASSENIINSPLHF	TGTGCCAGCAGTGAAAATATAATTAATTCACCCCTCCACTTT
NA	14	TRBV14	NA	TRBJ1-1	CASRTGQLNTEAFF	TGTGCCAGCAGAACCGGACAGCTGAACACTGAAGCTTTCTTT
NA	14	TRBV6-5	NA	TRBJ1-5	CASDGGEGNQPQHF	TGTGCCAGCGACGGGGGGGAGGGCAATCAGCCCCAGCATTTT
NA	14	TRBV5-4	NA	TRBJ2-1	CASSPEVSYNEQFF	TGTGCCAGCAGCCCCGAAGTGAGCTACAATGAGCAGTTCTTC
NA	17	TRBV7-2	TRBD1	TRBJ2-1	CASSLVGQGFYGNEQFF	TGTGCCAGCAGCTTAGTCGGACAGGGGTTCTATGGAAATGAGCAGTTCTTC
once	15	TRBV30	TRBD2	TRBJ2-3	CAWTLGGSSTDTQYF	TGTGCCTGGACTTTGGGGGGGTCTAGCACAGATACGCAGTATTTT
NA	16	TRBV6-5	NA	TRBJ1-2	CASSYSILGANYGYTF	TGTGCCAGCAGTTACTCGATTCTGGGAGCTAACTATGGCTACACCTTC
once	16	TRBV6-5	TRBD1	TRBJ2-7	CASSYSRETGEREQYF	TGTGCCAGCAGTTACTCGAGAGAGACAGGGGAGCGCGAGCAGTACTTC
few	14	TRBV5-1	NA	TRBJ1-3	CASSRTVSGNTIYF	TGCGCCAGCAGTAGGACAGTCTCTGGAAACACCATATATTTT
once	14	TRBV6-5	NA	TRBJ2-2	CASRGQMNTGELFF	TGTGCCAGCAGAGGACAAATGAACACCGGGGAGCTGTTTTTT
once	14	TRBV7-2	NA	TRBJ1-1	CASSLGGSWTEAFF	TGTGCCAGCAGTCTCGGGGGGAGCTGGACTGAAGCTTTCTTT
NA	15	TRBV29-1	TRBD2	TRBJ2-7	CSVLVRGGGSYEQYF	TGCAGCGTCCTGGTCCGGGGGGGCGGATCCTACGAGCAGTACTTC
NA	13	TRBV7-3	NA	TRBJ2-6	CASTTSGANVLTF	TGTGCCAGCACCACAAGTGGGGCCAACGTCCTGACTTTC
NA	12	TRBV29-1	NA	TRBJ2-2	CSVGLPPGELFF	TGCAGCGTTGGTCTCCCCCCCGGGGAGCTGTTTTTT
NA	14	TRBV27	TRBD1	TRBJ2-7	CASSLRDRAYEQYF	TGTGCCAGCAGTTTACGGGACAGGGCCTACGAGCAGTACTTC
NA	15	TRBV19	TRBD1	TRBJ1-2	CASSLTTGTLSGYTF	TGTGCCAGTAGTCTGACGACAGGGACTCTAAGTGGCTACACCTTC
few	14	TRBV27	NA	TRBJ1-1	CASKQGHANTEAFF	TGTGCCAGCAAGCAGGGACATGCGAACACTGAAGCTTTCTTT
NA	14	TRBV6-2/TRBV6-3	NA	TRBJ1-2	CASSYRGPIYGYTF	TGTGCCAGCAGTTACAGAGGCCCGATCTATGGCTACACCTTC
few	16	TRBV24-1	NA	TRBJ2-1	CATSDGAALSYNEQFF	TGTGCCACCAGTGATGGGGCAGCTCTATCCTACAATGAGCAGTTCTTC
few	13	TRBV24-1	NA	TRBJ2-5	CATSDTGQETQYF	TGTGCCACCAGTGATACAGGTCAAGAGACCCAGTACTTC
NA	15	TRBV11-2	NA	TRBJ2-1	CASSPPTGRGNEQFF	TGTGCCAGCAGCCCCCCAACGGGGAGGGGGAATGAGCAGTTCTTC
NA	14	TRBV7-2	NA	TRBJ1-1	CASSRNARTSEAFF	TGTGCCAGCAGCCGCAATGCTCGGACATCAGAAGCTTTCTTT
NA	17	TRBV5-4	TRBD2	TRBJ2-5	CASSLPPFSGGGETQYF	TGTGCCAGCAGTCTGCCCCCCTTTAGCGGGGGTGGAGAGACCCAGTACTTC
NA	14	TRBV15	TRBD1	TRBJ1-1	CATSRDRQGGSAFF	TGTGCCACCAGCAGAGATAGACAGGGGGGAAGTGCTTTCTTT